This record concerns one TCR beta chain sequence. Its antigen is as yet unknown. This specimen belongs to a study of early stage breast cancer tumors. Study-level results: Commonly generated sequences made up most enriched TCRB sequences shared between patients.

Germline CDR1 SGHRS, CDR2 YFSETQ. Trimming cost V 1 base and J 6 bases; bases outside gene matches: 11. The CDR3 runs 16 residues. Libraries were prepared by immunoSEQ multiplex PCR; TCRdb keeps only in-frame clonotypes and omits some of them. This repertoire shows 45,000 to 60,000 clones, roughly 83% found once; its top ten account for more than 1.1%. The sample consisted of blood. The genes are TRBV5-1 and TRBJ2-7, with 9 bases lining up with TRBD2. This TCR was sampled from a person between 50 and 60 years old with breast cancer. This CDR3 is CASSLSFGTSWGEQYF. The CDR3, as DNA: TGCGCCAGCAGCTTGTCTTTTGGGACTAGCTGGGGCGAGCAGTACTTC.